The next 2 T cell receptor beta chains were all read from a single sample in a study of OX40 agonist ivuxolimab in advanced cancers. The library was built by means of the immunoSEQ multiplex PCR assay. TCRdb limited this immuneACCESS table to in-frame rearrangements with V and J called. A share of clones is missing; checked studies link under half to unresolved V genes, and the rest is unexplained. In this sample the table shows about 14,000 clones, 82% of which occur a single time. The top ten clones comprise 40% to 50% of the sample. Sample: CD4+ or CD8+ T cells sorted from blood, taken in a trial of the OX40 agonist ivuxolimab. Receptors were obtained from an adult with an advanced solid tumor such as melanoma, head and neck, liver or kidney cancer.

In this sample, this clone turned up once. The chain combines TRBV7-6 with TRBJ2-7; either TRBD1 or TRBD2 may fit D (5 bases each). V was trimmed by 4 bases and J by 2 bases, leaving 9 bases between them. This CDR3 is 13 amino acids long. CDR1 is SGHVS and CDR2 is FNYEAQ in the germline V gene. The CDR3 DNA reads TGTGCCAGCAGCTCCCGGGACCCCTACGAGCAGTACTTC. This translates into CASSSRDPYEQYF.

The chain combines TRBV4-3 with TRBJ2-3; D could derive from TRBD1 or TRBD2 (6 bases each). V was shortened by 0 bases and J by 2 bases, with 12 bases between the two germline ends. The germline V gene has CDR1 LGHNA and CDR2 YSLEER. This CDR3 comprises 16 residues. CDR3 sequence: CASSQDRGDLTDTQYF. CDR3 in DNA: TGCGCCAGCAGCCAAGATAGGGGGGACCTCACAGATACGCAGTATTTT.